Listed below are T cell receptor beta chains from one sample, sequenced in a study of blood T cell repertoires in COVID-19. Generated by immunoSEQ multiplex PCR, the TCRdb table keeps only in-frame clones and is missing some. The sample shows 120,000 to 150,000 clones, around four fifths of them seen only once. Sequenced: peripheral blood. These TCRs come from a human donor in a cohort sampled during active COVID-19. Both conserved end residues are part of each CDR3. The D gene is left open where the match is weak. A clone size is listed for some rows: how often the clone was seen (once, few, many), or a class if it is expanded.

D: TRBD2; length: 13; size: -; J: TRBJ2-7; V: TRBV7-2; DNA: TGTGCCAGCCGGGGGGGATTTGGCTACGAGCAGTACTTC; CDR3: CASRGGFGYEQYF
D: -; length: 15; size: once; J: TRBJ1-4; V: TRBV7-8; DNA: TGTGCCAGCAGCATACTAGACAGGTTTAATGAAAAACTGTTTTTT; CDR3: CASSILDRFNEKLFF
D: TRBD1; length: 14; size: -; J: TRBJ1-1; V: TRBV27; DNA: TGTGCCAGCAGACCGGGACAGGGGGCGAGTGAAGCTTTCTTT; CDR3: CASRPGQGASEAFF
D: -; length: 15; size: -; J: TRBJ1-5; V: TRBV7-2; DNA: TGTGCCAGCAGCTTAGACAGGGCACTAGGTCAGCCCCAGCATTTT; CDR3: CASSLDRALGQPQHF
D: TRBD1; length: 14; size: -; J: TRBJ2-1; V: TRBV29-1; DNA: TGCAGCGTAGGGGGACAGGGAGTTCGGAATGAGCAGTTCTTC; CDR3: CSVGGQGVRNEQFF
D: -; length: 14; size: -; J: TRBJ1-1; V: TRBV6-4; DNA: TGTGCCAGCAGTGACTCTAGCATGAACACTGAAGCTTTCTTT; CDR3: CASSDSSMNTEAFF
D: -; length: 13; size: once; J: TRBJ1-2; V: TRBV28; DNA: TGTGCCAGCAGTTTTACGGTAAACTATGGCTACACCTTC; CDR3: CASSFTVNYGYTF
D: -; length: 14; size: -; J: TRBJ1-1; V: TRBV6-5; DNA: TGTGCCAGCTTTTCGTTAGAAAGGAGGACTGAAGCTTTCTTT; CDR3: CASFSLERRTEAFF
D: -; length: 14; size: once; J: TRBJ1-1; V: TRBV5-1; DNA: TGCGCCAGCAGCTTTGACAGCCGGAACACTGAAGCTTTCTTT; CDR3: CASSFDSRNTEAFF
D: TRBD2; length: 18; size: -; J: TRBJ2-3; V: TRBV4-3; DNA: TGCGCCAGCAGCGCGCGACTAGCGGGGACTACTAGCACAGATACGCAGTATTTT; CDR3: CASSARLAGTTSTDTQYF
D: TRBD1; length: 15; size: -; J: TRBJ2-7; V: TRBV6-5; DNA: TGTGCCAGCAGTTACTCCCGGGACAGTTCCTACGAGCAGTACTTC; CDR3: CASSYSRDSSYEQYF
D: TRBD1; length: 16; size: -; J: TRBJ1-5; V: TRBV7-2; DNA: TGTGCCAGCAGCTTAGCCGACAGGGGGTACAATCAGCCCCAGCATTTT; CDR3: CASSLADRGYNQPQHF
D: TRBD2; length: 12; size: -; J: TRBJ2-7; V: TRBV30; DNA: TGTGCCTGGAGCAAGCGGGGTCAGCTGAGGTACTTC; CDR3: CAWSKRGQLRYF
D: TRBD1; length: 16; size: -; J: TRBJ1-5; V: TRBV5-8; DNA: TGTGCCAGCAGCCCCGGACAGGTCATTAGCAATCAGCCCCAGCATTTT; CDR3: CASSPGQVISNQPQHF
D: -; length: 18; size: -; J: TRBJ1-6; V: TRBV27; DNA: TGTGCCAGCAGTTCCCCCACCTCGACAGGCCCCTATAATTCACCCCTCCACTTT; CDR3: CASSSPTSTGPYNSPLHF
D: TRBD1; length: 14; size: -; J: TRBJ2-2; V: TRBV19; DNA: TGTGCCAGCATGGACAGGCTGAGAACCGGGGAGCTGTTTTTT; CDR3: CASMDRLRTGELFF
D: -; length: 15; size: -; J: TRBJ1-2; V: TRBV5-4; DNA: TGTGCCAGCAGCTCGGGACTCAACTCGGACTATGGCTACACCTTC; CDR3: CASSSGLNSDYGYTF
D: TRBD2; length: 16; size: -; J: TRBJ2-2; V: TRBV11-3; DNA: TGTGCCAGCAGCCCCCTCGCCGGGCGGGGGACCGGGGAGCTGTTTTTT; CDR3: CASSPLAGRGTGELFF
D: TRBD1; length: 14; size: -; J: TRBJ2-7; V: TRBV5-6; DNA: TGTGCCAGCAGTCGACAGGGAGTAGAATACGAGCAGTACTTC; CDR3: CASSRQGVEYEQYF
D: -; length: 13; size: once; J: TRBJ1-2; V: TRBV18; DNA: TGTGCCAGCTCACCATCCTACGAGTCGGGCTACACCTTC; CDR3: CASSPSYESGYTF
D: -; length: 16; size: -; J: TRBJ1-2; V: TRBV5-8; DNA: TGTGCCAGCACAAGGCGAGGGCAGCAGGAAAATTATGGCTACACCTTC; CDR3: CASTRRGQQENYGYTF
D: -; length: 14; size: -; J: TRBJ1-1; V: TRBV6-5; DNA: TGTGCCAGCAGACCGGGACAACCGAACACTGAAGCTTTCTTT; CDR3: CASRPGQPNTEAFF
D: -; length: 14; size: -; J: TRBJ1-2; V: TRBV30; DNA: TGTGCCTGGAGCCCTTCCGGGTGGGGAGGTGGCTACACCTTC; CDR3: CAWSPSGWGGGYTF
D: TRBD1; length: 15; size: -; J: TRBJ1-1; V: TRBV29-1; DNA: TGCAGCGTTGTAGGGGACAGGGGAACTCGGGCGTCAGCTTTCTTT; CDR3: CSVVGDRGTRASAFF
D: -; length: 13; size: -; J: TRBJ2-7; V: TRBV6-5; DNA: TGTGCCAGCAGTCTCCGGGGGGCTGACGAGCAGTACTTC; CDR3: CASSLRGADEQYF
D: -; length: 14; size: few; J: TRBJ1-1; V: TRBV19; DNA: TGTGCCAGTAGTATACCCGGGGTGAACACTGAAGCTTTCTTT; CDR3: CASSIPGVNTEAFF
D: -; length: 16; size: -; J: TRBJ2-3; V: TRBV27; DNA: TGTGCCAGCAGCCCCCGGGCGGGGTTGGCGGCAGATACGCAGTATTTT; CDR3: CASSPRAGLAADTQYF
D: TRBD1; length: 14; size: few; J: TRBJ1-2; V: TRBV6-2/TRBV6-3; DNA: TGTGCCAGCAGTTACCAACGGACAGGCTATGGCTACACCTTC; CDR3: CASSYQRTGYGYTF
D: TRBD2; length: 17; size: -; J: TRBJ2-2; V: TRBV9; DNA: TGTGCCAGCAGCGCCCGGGTCCCAGTGGGGGGGACCGGGGAGCTGTTTTTT; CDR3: CASSARVPVGGTGELFF
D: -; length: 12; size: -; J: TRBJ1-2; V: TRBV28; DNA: TGTGCCAGCTCACTGCCCCAAAAGGGCTACACCTTC; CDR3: CASSLPQKGYTF
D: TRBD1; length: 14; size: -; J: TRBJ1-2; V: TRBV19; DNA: TGTGCCAGTAGTATAGCTAGGACAGGGACTGGCTACACCTTC; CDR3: CASSIARTGTGYTF
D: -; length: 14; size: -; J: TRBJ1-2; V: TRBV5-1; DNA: TGCGCCAGCAGCTTGGTACCTTGGGACTCTGGCTACACCTTC; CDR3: CASSLVPWDSGYTF
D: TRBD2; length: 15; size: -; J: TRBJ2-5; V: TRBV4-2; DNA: TGTGCCAGCAGCGCTGGGACTAGCGGCCAAGAGACCCAGTACTTC; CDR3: CASSAGTSGQETQYF
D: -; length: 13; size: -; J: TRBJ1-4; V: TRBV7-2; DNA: TGTGCCAGCAGCTGGGGAGAAAATGAAAAACTGTTTTTT; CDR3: CASSWGENEKLFF
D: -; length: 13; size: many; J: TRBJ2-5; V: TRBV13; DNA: TGTGCCAGCAGCTTAAACGGGGAAGAGACCCAGTACTTC; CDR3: CASSLNGEETQYF
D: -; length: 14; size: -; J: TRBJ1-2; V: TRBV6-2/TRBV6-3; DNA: TGTGCCAGCAGTTACGGGCCGGCGTACTATGGCTACACCTTC; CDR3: CASSYGPAYYGYTF
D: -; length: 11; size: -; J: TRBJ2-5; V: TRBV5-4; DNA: TGTGCCAGCAGCTTGCGGGAGACCCAGTACTTC; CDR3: CASSLRETQYF
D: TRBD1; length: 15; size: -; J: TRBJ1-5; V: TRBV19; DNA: TGTGCCAGTAGAGGGACAGGGGAGCTCAATCAGCCCCAGCATTTT; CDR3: CASRGTGELNQPQHF
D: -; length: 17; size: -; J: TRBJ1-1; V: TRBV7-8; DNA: TGTGCCAGCAGCTTAATTGTCTGGGCCGGGGTGAACACTGAAGCTTTCTTT; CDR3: CASSLIVWAGVNTEAFF
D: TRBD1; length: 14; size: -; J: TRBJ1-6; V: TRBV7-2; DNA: TGTGCCAGCAGCTTCGGACAGGGCGGTTCACCCCTCCACTTT; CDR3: CASSFGQGGSPLHF
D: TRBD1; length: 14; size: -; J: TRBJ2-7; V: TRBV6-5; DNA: TGTGCCAGCAGTCAGACAGGGCTTGTAGGGGAGCAGTACTTC; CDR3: CASSQTGLVGEQYF
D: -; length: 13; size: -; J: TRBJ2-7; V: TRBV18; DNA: TGTGCCAGCTCACCGACGGGCTCCTACGAGCAGTACTTC; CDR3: CASSPTGSYEQYF
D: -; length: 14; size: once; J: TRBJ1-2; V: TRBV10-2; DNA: TGCGCCAGCACCTCTGGAACAGGGTTAGGAGGCTACACCTTC; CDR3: CASTSGTGLGGYTF
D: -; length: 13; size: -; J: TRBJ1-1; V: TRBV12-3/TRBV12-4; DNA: TGTGCCAGCACCACAAGGGAGAGCACTGAAGCTTTCTTT; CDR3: CASTTRESTEAFF
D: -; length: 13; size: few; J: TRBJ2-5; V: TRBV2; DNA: TGTGCCACCCAGAGGGCATTTCAAGAGACCCAGTACTTC; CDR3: CATQRAFQETQYF
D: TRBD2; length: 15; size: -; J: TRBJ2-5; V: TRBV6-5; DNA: TGTGCCAGCAGTTACGGCCTAGCGGGAGTAAAGACCCAGTACTTC; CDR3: CASSYGLAGVKTQYF
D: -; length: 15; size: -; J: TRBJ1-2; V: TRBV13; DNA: TGTGCCAGCAGCCGAGAAGCGGGGGATCCCTATGGCTACACCTTC; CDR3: CASSREAGDPYGYTF
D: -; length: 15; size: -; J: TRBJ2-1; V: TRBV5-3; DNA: TGTGCCGGAGACGGGGGTCTCAGCTCCTACAATGAGCAGTTCTTC; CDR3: CAGDGGLSSYNEQFF
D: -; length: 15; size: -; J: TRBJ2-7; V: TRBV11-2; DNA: TGTGCCAGCAGCTTAGGCAGGCTGAACCCCTACGAGCAGTACTTC; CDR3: CASSLGRLNPYEQYF
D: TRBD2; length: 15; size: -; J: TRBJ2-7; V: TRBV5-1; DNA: TGCGCCAGCAGCTTGTCCAGCGGGGGGGACCACGAGCAGTACTTC; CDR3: CASSLSSGGDHEQYF
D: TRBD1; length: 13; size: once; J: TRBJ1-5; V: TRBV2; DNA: TGTGCCAGCAGGGAAGACAGGGATTTTCCCCAGCATTTT; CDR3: CASREDRDFPQHF